Below, 30 T cell receptor beta chains from the same sample are listed, as sequenced in a study of T cell repertoires and HLA-DP antigens. Their cognate antigens are unknown. The protocol was immunoSEQ multiplex PCR, while the TCRdb copy is restricted to in-frame clones and leaves out a portion. Of about 89,000 clones listed, approximately 89% were seen once; the top ten hold about 1.5%. The specimen sequenced was CD4+ T cells from PBMCs. The source of these receptors is a man aged 45-60 years in good health and CMV-seronegative.

The rearrangement links TRBV11-2 to TRBJ2-1; TRBD2 aligns across 13 bases. The V gene's germline CDR1 is SGHAT and CDR2 FQNNGV. The CDR3 is made up of 15 amino acids. V shed 4 bases, J shed 7 bases, and the junction held 4 bases outside the gene matches. In DNA form, the CDR3 reads TGTGCCAGCAGCTGGACTAGCGGGAGTTCGAATGAGCAGTTCTTC. Translation: CASSWTSGSSNEQFF. The full variable domain, rest sourced from reference TRBV11-2 and TRBJ2-1, is EAGVAQSPRYKIIEKRQSVAFWCNPISGHATLYWYQQILGQGPKLLIQFQNNGVVDDSQLPKDRFSAERLKGVDSTLKIQPAKLEDSAVYLCASSWTSGSSNEQFFGPGTRLTVL.

This chain joins TRBV28 and TRBJ2-1; 8 positions match TRBD2. The CDR3 has 15 amino acids. The trim removed 2 bases at V and 1 base at J, leaving 1 base unmatched. Germline CDR1 and CDR2: MDHEN and SYDVKM. CDR3 amino acids: CASSLIAGSYNEQFF. CDR3 sequence (DNA): TGTGCCAGCAGTTTAATAGCGGGATCCTACAATGAGCAGTTCTTC.

This clone was counted once. This sequence joins TRBV11-2 and TRBJ1-3; no clear D. Trimming stripped 1 base from V and 0 bases from J, with 10 bases between. The CDR3 contains 16 residues. Per the germline V gene, CDR1 is SGHAT and CDR2 is FQNNGV. CDR3 amino acids: CASSLAQGLSGNTIYF. The CDR3 nucleotides are TGTGCCAGCAGCTTAGCTCAAGGCCTCTCTGGAAACACCATATATTTT. The variable domain in full, completed from reference TRBV11-2 and TRBJ1-3, reads EAGVAQSPRYKIIEKRQSVAFWCNPISGHATLYWYQQILGQGPKLLIQFQNNGVVDDSQLPKDRFSAERLKGVDSTLKIQPAKLEDSAVYLCASSLAQGLSGNTIYFGEGSWLTVV.

The V call is TRBV19, the J call TRBJ2-5; TRBD2 matches at 7 bases. The V and J ends lost 5 bases and 2 bases, in that order; junction bases with no gene match: 5. This CDR3 contains 14 residues. Germline V gene sequence: CDR1 LNHDA, CDR2 SQIVND (reference sequence). CDR3 in DNA: TGTGCCAGTAGTCGGGACTACGGACAAGAGACCCAGTACTTC. Its translation: CASSRDYGQETQYF.

In regard to this clone: Here the CDR3 omits its conserved ending phenylalanine or tryptophan, so a read error is the likely source. The limits of the CDR3 on the DNA are not certain, so only TCRdb's listed CDR3 is given. The chain joins TRBV4-1 to TRBJ1-1. 12 amino acids form the CDR3, both terminal residues included. The germline gives CDR1 MGHRA, CDR2 YSYEKL. CDR3 residues: CASSQNFGRPIV.

The chain combines TRBV6-5 with TRBJ2-7; D possibly corresponds to TRBD2 (5 bases). Germline CDR1 MNHEY, CDR2 SVGAGI. With 10 bases removed from V and 0 bases from J, the gap between germline ends came to 13 bases. This CDR3 is built from 13 residues. CDR3 amino acids: CATGVGGSYEQYF. The CDR3 DNA reads TGTGCCACCGGGGTGGGTGGCTCCTACGAGCAGTACTTC.

V gene TRBV9 combines with J gene TRBJ1-1, with TRBD1 as a possible D gene (5 bases). CDR3 length: 14 residues. Germline assignment: CDR1 SGDLS and CDR2 YYNGEE. Trimming removed 3 bases from V and 1 base from J, with 10 bases in between. The CDR3 DNA sequence: TGTGCCAGCAGCGAGGGACCAACGAACACTGAAGCTTTCTTT. Its translation is CASSEGPTNTEAFF.

The chain carries TRBV5-1 and TRBJ1-1, with D maybe TRBD1 (5 bases). V dropped 2 bases and J dropped 1 base, with 12 bases sitting between them. Germline lookup yields CDR1 SGHRS and CDR2 YFSETQ. The CDR3 totals 15 residues. DNA of the CDR3: TGCGCCAGCAGCTTAGCCCAGGGCCCGAACACTGAAGCTTTCTTT. This translates into CASSLAQGPNTEAFF. The full variable domain, in which reference TRBV5-1 and TRBJ1-1 provide the parts outside the CDR3, is KAGVTQTPRYLIKTRGQQVTLSCSPISGHRSVSWYQQTPGQGLQFLFEYFSETQRNKGNFPGRFSGRQFSNSRSEMNVSTLELGDSALYLCASSLAQGPNTEAFFGQGTRLTVV.

The V call is TRBV7-3, the J call TRBJ2-2; TRBD2 aligns across 9 bases. The CDR3 is 17 amino acids. Germline loops: CDR1 SGHTA, CDR2 FQGTGA. Unmatched junction bases numbered 12, after V lost 6 bases and J lost 4 bases. The CDR3 spells CASSPGGLAGITGELFF. The CDR3 DNA reads TGTGCCAGCAGTCCTGGAGGGCTAGCGGGGATCACCGGGGAGCTGTTTTTT.

The chain links TRBV5-6 to TRBJ2-7; 9 bases match TRBD1. V trimming: 1 base; J trimming: 12 bases; junction bases outside the gene matches: 5. Looked up from germline, CDR1 is SGHDT and CDR2 is YYEEEE. The CDR3 totals 12 residues. The CDR3 DNA follows: TGTGCCAGCAGCTTGCACAGGGGGCATCCGTACTTC. It translates to CASSLHRGHPYF.

The chain recombines TRBV5-4 with TRBJ2-2; the match to TRBD1 covers 8 bases. CDR3 length equals 15 residues. Losses at the gene ends were 4 bases for V and 1 base for J; bases not matched to a gene: 3. The germline V gene encodes CDR1 SGHNT and CDR2 YYREEE (reference sequence). CDR3 in amino acids: CASSIQGGNTGELFF. In DNA form, the CDR3 reads TGTGCCAGCAGCATACAGGGGGGGAACACCGGGGAGCTGTTTTTT. The full variable domain, in which reference TRBV5-4 and TRBJ2-2 provide the parts outside the CDR3, is ETGVTQSPTHLIKTRGQQVTLRCSSQSGHNTVSWYQQALGQGPQFIFQYYREEENGRGNFPPRFSGLQFPNYSSELNVNALELDDSALYLCASSIQGGNTGELFFGEGSRLTVL.

The chain joins TRBV19 to TRBJ2-7; 7 bases agree with TRBD2. J gave up 4 bases and V 0 bases, and 6 bases lay outside the gene matches. Looked up from germline, CDR1 is LNHDA and CDR2 is SQIVND (reference sequence). The CDR3 totals 15 residues. The CDR3 nucleotides are TGTGCCAGTAGTATAGAGACTAGCAGGAGGTACGAGCAGTACTTC. Encoded protein: CASSIETSRRYEQYF.

V gene TRBV7-9 combines with J gene TRBJ2-3, with a possible D match to TRBD1 (6 bases). Germline V gene sequence: CDR1 SEHNR, CDR2 FQNEAQ (reference sequence). This CDR3 has 15 amino acids. Trimming took off 5 bases at V and 2 bases at J, with 14 bases between the two ends. The CDR3 DNA sequence: TGTGCCAGCAGCACCACAGGGATGATCACAGATACGCAGTATTTT. As protein: CASSTTGMITDTQYF. Based on the CDR3 plus reference TRBV7-9 and TRBJ2-3, the full variable domain is DTGVSQNPRHKITKRGQNVTFRCDPISEHNRLYWYRQTLGQGPEFLTYFQNEAQLEKSRLLSDRFSAERPKGSFSTLEIQRTEQGDSAMYLCASSTTGMITDTQYFGPGTRLTVL.

The V and J genes are TRBV7-3 and TRBJ2-7, with 8 bases fitting TRBD1. The CDR3 has 13 amino acids. From germline, CDR1 is SGHTA and CDR2 FQGTGA. Trimming at V came to 5 bases and at J to 9 bases, leaving 9 bases not matched to a gene. CDR3 coding DNA: TGTGCCAGCAGCACGTCTACAGGGGGAGGGCAGTACTTC. Amino acids: CASSTSTGGGQYF.

This chain connects TRBV27 to TRBJ2-3; 9 nucleotides align to TRBD1. The J segment lost 4 bases and the V segment lost 3 bases, leaving 5 bases of the junction unmatched. Germline loops: CDR1 MNHEY, CDR2 SMNVEV (reference sequence). This CDR3 spans 15 amino acids. The CDR3 loop is CASSFGTGRADTQYF. The CDR3 bases are TGTGCCAGCAGTTTCGGGACAGGGAGGGCAGATACGCAGTATTTT.

The chain links TRBV5-4 to TRBJ2-1; 9 bases are shared with TRBD2. In germline, CDR1 is SGHNT, CDR2 YYREEE (reference sequence). V lost 4 bases and J lost 3; bases outside the gene matches: 2. The CDR3 loop spans 14 amino acids. The CDR3 DNA reads TGTGCCAGCAGCGGTAGCGGGAGCTACAATGAGCAGTTCTTC. It codes for CASSGSGSYNEQFF. The complete variable domain, with remaining parts taken from reference TRBV5-4 and TRBJ2-1, reads ETGVTQSPTHLIKTRGQQVTLRCSSQSGHNTVSWYQQALGQGPQFIFQYYREEENGRGNFPPRFSGLQFPNYSSELNVNALELDDSALYLCASSGSGSYNEQFFGPGTRLTVL.

This clone turned up a few times. The chain uses TRBV6-4 and TRBJ2-2; TRBD2 aligns across 11 bases. CDR3 length: 16 amino acids. J lost 5 bases, V lost 5 bases, and 7 bases had no gene match. Germline V gene sequence: CDR1 MRHNA, CDR2 SNTAGT. The CDR3 protein is CASSQLAGEQTGELFF. The CDR3 DNA reads TGTGCCAGCAGTCAACTAGCGGGAGAACAAACCGGGGAGCTGTTTTTT.

The chain is built from TRBV6-4 and TRBJ2-1; possible D gene TRBD1, 5 bases. The CDR3 contains 14 residues. The V gene lost 2 bases and the J gene lost 4 bases, with 9 bases spanning the gap. Germline loops: CDR1 MRHNA, CDR2 SNTAGT. The CDR3 loop is CASSDRGGYNEQFF. The CDR3 coding sequence is TGTGCCAGCAGTGACAGGGGTGGATACAATGAGCAGTTCTTC.

The J gene is TRBJ2-7, the V gene TRBV6-5; 12 bases are shared with TRBD2. Germline loops: CDR1 MNHEY, CDR2 SVGAGI. V shed 6 bases, J shed 4 bases, and the junction held 4 bases outside the gene matches. There are 14 residues in the CDR3. The CDR3 DNA is TGTGCCAGCAGCCGGACTAGCGGGACGTACGAGCAGTACTTC. It encodes CASSRTSGTYEQYF.

The chain couples TRBV18 to TRBJ2-1; a possible D gene is TRBD2 (5 bases). The V and J ends lost 0 bases and 8 bases respectively, with 8 bases between them. There are 13 residues in the CDR3. Germline V lookup: CDR1 KGHSH, CDR2 LQKENI. The CDR3 DNA is TGTGCCAGCTCACCACCAACGAGGGATGAGCAGTTCTTC. Encoded protein: CASSPPTRDEQFF.

This clone was seen a few times. V and J are TRBV19 and TRBJ1-2, with TRBD1 as a possible D gene (5 bases). Trimming removed 5 bases at V and 4 bases at J, with 14 bases between. Germline loops: CDR1 LNHDA, CDR2 SQIVND (reference sequence). This CDR3 is built from 14 residues. CDR3: CASSVPPGTYGYTF. The CDR3 nucleotides are TGTGCCAGTAGTGTCCCCCCAGGGACCTATGGCTACACCTTC.

The chain recombines TRBV5-1 with TRBJ2-5; the D gene is possibly TRBD1 (6 bases). V was cut by 4 bases and J by 0 bases, with 13 bases left in between. The CDR3 sequence is 15 residues long. Germline lookup yields CDR1 SGHRS and CDR2 YFSETQ. This CDR3 reads CASSPNTGNQETQYF. CDR3 nucleotides: TGCGCCAGCAGCCCAAACACAGGGAACCAAGAGACCCAGTACTTC.

The V call is TRBV6-6, the J call TRBJ2-7; no definite D call. The V end was cut by 9 bases, the J end by 0 bases, with 15 bases between. This CDR3 is 14 amino acids long. Looked up from germline, CDR1 is MNHNY and CDR2 is SVGAGI (reference sequence). CDR3 protein: CASTEWVSSYEQYF. Here the CDR3 DNA reads TGTGCCAGTACAGAATGGGTCAGCTCCTACGAGCAGTACTTC.

This chain links TRBV28 with TRBJ1-1; perhaps TRBD1 as D (6 bases). Germline CDR1 is MDHEN and CDR2 is SYDVKM. Trimming stripped 7 bases from V and 8 bases from J, with 20 bases between. The CDR3 runs 14 residues. CDR3 residues: CASMTPNVRGEAFF. For the CDR3, the DNA is TGTGCCAGCATGACCCCTAATGTCAGGGGCGAAGCTTTCTTT. The full variable domain, in which reference TRBV28 and TRBJ1-1 provide the parts outside the CDR3, is DVKVTQSSRYLVKRTGEKVFLECVQDMDHENMFWYRQDPGLGLRLIYFSYDVKMKEKGDIPEGYSVSREKKERFSLILESASTNQTSMYLCASMTPNVRGEAFFGQGTRLTVV.

The gene calls are TRBV2 and TRBJ2-7; D unclear. Trimming removed 1 base at V and 2 bases at J, with 6 bases between. CDR3 length equals 13 residues. Germline assignment: CDR1 SNHLY and CDR2 FYNNEI. The CDR3 spells CASSEGRTYEQYF. Written as DNA, the CDR3 is TGTGCCAGCAGTGAAGGCAGAACCTACGAGCAGTACTTC.

The rearrangement joins TRBV6-5 to TRBJ1-6; TRBD1 is a possible D gene (5 bases). The CDR3 covers 14 residues. CDR1 is MNHEY, CDR2 SVGAGI, per germline. The V gene lost 5 bases and the J gene lost 7 bases, with 12 bases spanning the gap. The chain's CDR3 is CASSNGAGNSPLHF. CDR3 DNA: TGTGCCAGCAGTAATGGGGCAGGGAATTCACCCCTCCACTTT.

J is TRBJ1-2 and V is TRBV4-1, with D possibly TRBD1 on 6 matching bases. CDR3 length: 16 amino acids. The ends were cut back, 1 base at V and 4 bases at J, with 16 bases in the middle. CDR1 MGHRA and CDR2 YSYEKL come from the germline V gene. CDR3 coding DNA: TGCGCCAGCAGCCAAGTTACAGGGAAAGGTAGCTATGGCTACACCTTC. It codes for CASSQVTGKGSYGYTF.

The sample holds one count of this clone. This chain links TRBV29-1 with TRBJ2-7, with D hard to call. V was shortened by 5 bases and J by 2 bases, with 13 bases between the two germline ends. This CDR3 contains 13 residues. The germline V gene encodes CDR1 SQVTM and CDR2 ANQGSEA. The CDR3 nucleotides are TGCAGCGTTTCGACCGACGGCCCCTACGAGCAGTACTTC. It yields the protein CSVSTDGPYEQYF.

The chain combines TRBV7-9 with TRBJ1-2; D remains ambiguous. V was shortened by 5 bases and J by 5 bases, with 9 bases between the two germline ends. This CDR3 region has 12 residues. The V gene's germline CDR1 is SEHNR and CDR2 FQNEAQ (reference sequence). The CDR3 loop is CASSPAGYGYTF. CDR3 DNA: TGTGCCAGCAGCCCGGCGGGATATGGCTACACCTTC. Looking up the rest from reference TRBV7-9 and TRBJ1-2 gives the full variable domain: DTGVSQNPRHKITKRGQNVTFRCDPISEHNRLYWYRQTLGQGPEFLTYFQNEAQLEKSRLLSDRFSAERPKGSFSTLEIQRTEQGDSAMYLCASSPAGYGYTFGSGTRLTVV.

J is TRBJ2-3 and V is TRBV5-4; 10 bases align to TRBD2. The CDR3 runs 14 residues. Per germline, CDR1 SGHNT and CDR2 YYREEE (reference sequence). Trimming at V came to 3 bases and at J to 3 bases, leaving 1 base not matched to a gene. CDR3 protein: CASSSSGRTDTQYF. In nucleotides, the CDR3 is TGTGCCAGCAGCTCTAGCGGGAGAACAGATACGCAGTATTTT.